Detailed here is one T cell receptor (beta chain). TCR beta CDR3 regions were amplified from RNA transcripts. The HTBI primer set drove a first-round RT-PCR of the TCR CDR3. One entry per CDR3 protein results from TCRdb running MiXCR on the multiplex PCR reads. This sample carries about 270,000 distinct CDR3 sequences, roughly 22% of them seen once, and the ten largest clones take around 64%. This specimen belongs to a study of T cells in Graves' hyperthyroidism and ophthalmopathy. Researchers barred patients who had uncontrolled infection, other autoimmune disease, pregnancy or lactation. This receptor was identified in a man aged 25 to 40 with Graves' ophthalmopathy. The sequenced sample was blood.

The CDR3 here is CATQGTSGRETQYF. The DNA for the CDR3 is TGTGCCACCCAAGGGACTAGCGGGAGAGAGACCCAGTACTTC. The chain uses TRBV24-1 and TRBJ2-5, with 14 bases fitting TRBD2. This CDR3 spans 14 amino acids. The junction had 3 bases not matched to a gene; V was cut back by 9 bases and J by 4 bases. CDR1 and CDR2 (germline): KGHDR, SFDVKD.